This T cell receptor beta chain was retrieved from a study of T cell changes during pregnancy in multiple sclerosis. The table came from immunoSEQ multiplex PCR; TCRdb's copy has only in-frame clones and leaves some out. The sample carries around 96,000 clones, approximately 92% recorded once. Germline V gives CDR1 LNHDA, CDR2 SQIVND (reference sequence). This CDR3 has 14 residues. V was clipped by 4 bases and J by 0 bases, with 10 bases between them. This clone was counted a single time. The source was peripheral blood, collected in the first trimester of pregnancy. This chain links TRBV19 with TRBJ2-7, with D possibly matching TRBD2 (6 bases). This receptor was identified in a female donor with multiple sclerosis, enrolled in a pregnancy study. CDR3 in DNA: TGTGCCAGTAGTAGCGGGGAGTACTCCTACGAGCAGTACTTC. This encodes CASSSGEYSYEQYF. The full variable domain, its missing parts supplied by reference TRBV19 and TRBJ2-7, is DGGITQSPKYLFRKEGQNVTLSCEQNLNHDAMYWYRQDPGQGLRLIYYSQIVNDFQKGDIAEGYSVSREKKESFPLTVTSAQKNPTAFYLCASSSGEYSYEQYFGPGTRLTVT.